This T cell receptor (beta chain) was retrieved from a study of T cell responses to AZD1222 COVID-19 vaccine. Assay: immunoSEQ multiplex PCR; the TCRdb copy retains only in-frame clones and omits some. The sample carries 150,000 to 200,000 clones, approximately 90% recorded once. The CDR3 contains 14 residues. V lost 4 bases and J lost 3; bases outside the gene matches: 2. Germline CDR1 and CDR2: LNHDA and SQIVND (reference sequence). This sequence originates from an adult who received the MenACWY meningococcal vaccine as a control. The chain has TRBV19 and TRBJ2-3; 9 bases agree with TRBD1. The material sequenced was peripheral blood, taken 28 days after the second dose of the MenACWY control vaccine. CDR3: CASSRGQGTDTQYF. The CDR3 nucleotides are TGTGCCAGTAGTAGAGGACAGGGGACAGATACGCAGTATTTT.